Listed below are T cell receptor beta chains from one sample, sequenced in a study of CD8+ T cells in alopecia areata. Here immunoSEQ multiplex PCR was the method, and the copy in TCRdb shows in-frame clones only, minus some. This sample carries roughly 280,000 clones, over 45% of them seen once, and the ten largest clones take roughly 0.88%. The source was CD4+ T cells sorted from blood, collected around week 54, from a patient treated with tofacitinib. The receptors derive from a human donor with alopecia areata. CDR3s include the opening cysteine and the closing phenylalanine or tryptophan. D genes are given only for firm matches. Size tells how often a clone was seen (once, few, many) or the class of an expanded clone, and some rows leave it out.

clone_size	j_call	d_call	v_call	cdr3_aa	cdr3_nt
-	TRBJ1-6	-	TRBV30	CAWSLQTNSPLHF	TGTGCCTGGAGTTTGCAGACCAATTCACCCCTCCACTTT
-	TRBJ2-7	TRBD1	TRBV25-1	CASRDRGGWYEQYF	TGTGCCAGCAGAGACAGGGGAGGTTGGTACGAGCAGTACTTC
-	TRBJ1-1	-	TRBV6-1	CASNEGTYREAFF	TGTGCCAGCAATGAAGGAACTTACAGGGAAGCTTTCTTT
-	TRBJ2-1	-	TRBV7-9	CASSSNRVGNEQFF	TGTGCCAGCAGCTCCAACAGGGTGGGTAATGAGCAGTTCTTC
-	TRBJ1-1	-	TRBV5-1	CASSLRGSEAFF	TGCGCCAGCAGCTTGCGAGGGTCTGAAGCTTTCTTT
-	TRBJ1-5	-	TRBV29-1	CSAQGDGNQPQHF	TGCAGCGCTCAGGGAGATGGCAATCAGCCCCAGCATTTT
few	TRBJ2-1	-	TRBV5-1	CASGLTQSNEQFF	TGCGCCAGCGGACTGACCCAAAGCAATGAGCAGTTCTTC
-	TRBJ1-2	TRBD1	TRBV30	CAWSPTGGIYGYTF	TGTGCCTGGAGCCCGACAGGGGGAATCTATGGCTACACCTTC
-	TRBJ2-7	-	TRBV29-1	CSALIGEQYF	TGCAGCGCCCTGATCGGAGAGCAGTACTTC
-	TRBJ1-5	-	TRBV29-1	CSVAEGAYSNQPQHF	TGCAGCGTAGCCGAGGGCGCCTATAGCAATCAGCCCCAGCATTTT
-	TRBJ2-7	-	TRBV18	CASSPGAYEQYF	TGTGCCAGCTCACCGGGGGCCTACGAGCAGTACTTC
few	TRBJ2-1	-	TRBV5-1	CASSFEGSYNEQFF	TGCGCCAGCAGCTTTGAGGGGTCCTACAATGAGCAGTTCTTC
few	TRBJ2-7	-	TRBV30	CAWSRGGSSYEQYF	TGTGCCTGGAGTAGGGGGGGCAGCTCCTACGAGCAGTACTTC
-	TRBJ2-1	TRBD2	TRBV30	CAWSRGGFNEQFF	TGTGCCTGGAGCCGCGGGGGATTCAATGAGCAGTTCTTC
-	TRBJ2-7	TRBD2	TRBV4-3	CASSQAPFGGGGPQSYEQYF	TGCGCCAGCAGCCAAGCTCCCTTCGGGGGCGGGGGGCCCCAATCCTACGAGCAGTACTTC
-	TRBJ2-7	-	TRBV15	CATSRGGRAEQYF	TGTGCCACCAGCAGAGGCGGGCGGGCCGAGCAGTACTTC
-	TRBJ2-5	-	TRBV14	CASSQYRQETQYF	TGTGCCAGCAGCCAGTACCGACAAGAGACCCAGTACTTC
-	TRBJ2-5	TRBD2	TRBV28	CASRLAGTQETQYF	TGTGCCAGCAGACTAGCGGGGACCCAAGAGACCCAGTACTTC
-	TRBJ1-2	-	TRBV5-6	CASSLMGEYGYTF	TGTGCCAGCAGCTTAATGGGGGAGTATGGCTACACCTTC
-	TRBJ1-4	-	TRBV5-1	CASSLRGQSPDELFF	TGCGCCAGCAGCTTGAGAGGACAGAGCCCTGACGAACTGTTTTTT
-	TRBJ1-5	TRBD1	TRBV5-4	CASSTGGRDQPQHF	TGTGCCAGCAGCACAGGGGGCAGGGATCAGCCCCAGCATTTT
-	TRBJ2-5	TRBD2	TRBV9	CASSVDSGTSRETQYF	TGTGCCAGCAGCGTTGATTCCGGGACTAGCCGAGAGACCCAGTACTTC
-	TRBJ1-2	-	TRBV6-1	CASSESGGAQYGYTF	TGTGCCAGCAGTGAAAGCGGGGGGGCCCAATACGGCTACACCTTC
few	TRBJ1-2	-	TRBV7-8	CASSSTQGSLYGYTF	TGTGCCAGCAGCTCCACCCAGGGATCCCTCTATGGCTACACCTTC
-	TRBJ1-4	TRBD1	TRBV6-5	CASSYSAGGKLFF	TGTGCCAGCAGTTACTCGGCAGGGGGAAAACTGTTTTTT
-	TRBJ2-4	-	TRBV5-1	CASSDDRGARYIQYF	TGCGCCAGCAGCGATGACCGGGGGGCGCGATACATTCAGTACTTC
-	TRBJ2-7	-	TRBV25-1	CASSEGRPTEQYF	TGTGCCAGCAGTGAGGGACGTCCGACAGAGCAGTACTTC
-	TRBJ2-3	TRBD2	TRBV30	CAFNAAGRGPTDTQYF	TGTGCCTTCAACGCCGCCGGGAGGGGACCCACAGATACGCAGTATTTT
few	TRBJ1-4	-	TRBV6-6	CASSYYEGLFF	TGTGCCAGCAGTTACTACGAGGGACTGTTTTTT
few	TRBJ2-3	-	TRBV5-1	CASSLGGKDTQYF	TGCGCCAGCAGCTTGGGAGGGAAAGATACGCAGTATTTT
few	TRBJ2-1	-	TRBV29-1	CSALRLVVGEQFF	TGCAGCGCCCTAAGACTAGTTGTCGGTGAGCAGTTCTTC
-	TRBJ2-1	TRBD2	TRBV5-1	CASSLPGGNNEQFF	TGCGCCAGCAGCTTGCCGGGGGGAAACAATGAGCAGTTCTTC
-	TRBJ1-1	-	TRBV29-1	CSAHEVGAGEAFF	TGCAGCGCCCACGAGGTGGGAGCGGGGGAAGCTTTCTTT
few	TRBJ2-3	-	TRBV5-1	CASSSPRGPGDTQYF	TGCGCCAGCAGCTCACCGCGGGGGCCGGGGGATACGCAGTATTTT
few	TRBJ2-5	-	TRBV6-5	CASSASGKPQETQYF	TGTGCCAGCAGTGCCTCAGGGAAGCCCCAAGAGACCCAGTACTTC
-	TRBJ1-1	-	TRBV30	CAWSRSGTEAFF	TGTGCCTGGAGTAGATCGGGCACTGAAGCTTTCTTT